Each of the 25 T cell receptor beta chains below was sequenced from the same sample in a study of spatial heterogeneity in lung cancer. Time point specified: blood at routine non-recurrence follow-up after resection. TCRdb recomputed calls from the 5' RACE reads with MiXCR, one row per CDR3 protein. The data contain 42,000 or so distinct CDR3 sequences, about 10% of them singletons. The sequences come from PBMCs, collected at follow-up. Every receptor here comes from a female donor with early-stage non-small cell lung cancer.

This clonotype was picked up many times. The rearrangement links TRBV27 to TRBJ1-2; no clear D. This CDR3 contains 15 residues. The V and J ends lost 10 bases and 4 bases respectively, with 22 bases between them. CDR1 and CDR2 (germline): MNHEY, SMNVEV (reference sequence). The CDR3, as DNA: TGTGCCACACGCTCGAGTCTCGGACGGATCTATGGCTACACCTTC. It encodes CATRSSLGRIYGYTF.

The genes are TRBV20-1 and TRBJ2-1; maybe TRBD2 (6 bases). This CDR3 spans 14 amino acids. V was trimmed by 5 bases and J by 8 bases, leaving 19 bases between them. CDR1 and CDR2 from the germline V gene are DFQATT and SNEGSKA (reference sequence). CDR3 sequence: CSASAPAGSYEQFF. The CDR3 DNA follows: TGCAGTGCTTCTGCTCCAGCGGGTAGCTATGAGCAGTTCTTC.

This clonotype was recorded many times. The chain joins TRBV7-6 to TRBJ2-1; D is uncertain. The CDR3 is 12 residues long. With 6 bases removed from V and 8 bases from J, the gap between germline ends came to 11 bases. Germline CDR1 SGHVS, CDR2 FNYEAQ. The CDR3 here is CASSEVGDEQFF. Written as DNA, the CDR3 is TGTGCCAGCAGTGAAGTTGGTGATGAGCAGTTCTTC.

The gene calls are TRBV5-1 and TRBJ1-1, with unresolved D. Trimming took 5 bases from V and 1 from J, leaving 12 bases between them. The CDR3 contains 14 residues. The germline CDR1 and CDR2 sequences are SGHRS and YFSETQ. For the CDR3, the DNA is TGCGCCAGCAGTGAAAGGAGTTCGAACACTGAAGCTTTCTTT. Protein: CASSERSSNTEAFF.

This rearrangement joins TRBV20-1 to TRBJ2-4; no clear D gene. V was trimmed by 5 bases and J by 3 bases, leaving 5 bases between them. CDR1 and CDR2 from the germline V gene are DFQATT and SNEGSKA (reference sequence). The CDR3 sequence is 11 residues long. This CDR3 reads CSAGDKNIQYF. CDR3 nucleotide sequence: TGCAGTGCTGGGGACAAAAACATTCAGTACTTC.

This chain links TRBV3-1 with TRBJ1-1; no firm D call. Trimming left V 1 base short and J 1 base short, with 7 bases between. CDR1 LGHDT and CDR2 YNNKEL come from the germline V gene (reference sequence). This CDR3 region has 14 residues. CDR3 coding DNA: TGTGCCAGCAGCCAAGGTACGGCGAACACTGAAGCTTTCTTT. Translated: CASSQGTANTEAFF. Full variable domain (rest looked up from reference TRBV3-1 and TRBJ1-1): DTAVSQTPKYLVTQMGNDKSIKCEQNLGHDTMYWYKQDSKKFLKIMFSYNNKELIINETVPNRFSPKSPDKAHLNLHINSLELGDSAVYFCASSQGTANTEAFFGQGTRLTVV.

This clonotype is classed as medium-sized. The chain has TRBV28 and TRBJ2-1, with TRBD1 as a possible D gene (8 bases). This CDR3 spans 14 amino acids. V was cut by 5 bases and J by 5 bases, with 13 bases left in between. Per germline, CDR1 MDHEN and CDR2 SYDVKM. CDR3 in amino acids: CASSKQGGDNEQFF. Written as DNA, the CDR3 is TGTGCCAGCAGTAAACAGGGGGGGGACAATGAGCAGTTCTTC.

This chain links TRBV28 with TRBJ2-1; D is uncertain. Germline V lookup: CDR1 MDHEN, CDR2 SYDVKM. Trimming removed 7 bases from V and 2 bases from J, with 15 bases in between. The CDR3 consists of 15 residues. CDR3 nucleotides: TGTGCCAGCACCAGGAGCGTTGGGGCCTACAATGAGCAGTTCTTC. It translates to CASTRSVGAYNEQFF.

This clonotype was recorded at least ten times. The gene calls are TRBV7-2 and TRBJ1-2; D is possibly TRBD1 (5 bases). CDR1 and CDR2 from the germline V gene are SGHTA and FQGNSA. This CDR3 has 15 residues. V dropped 7 bases and J dropped 4 bases, with 19 bases sitting between them. Here the CDR3 reads CASTTAVGQGYGYTF. DNA of the CDR3: TGTGCCAGCACCACTGCCGTAGGACAAGGCTATGGCTACACCTTC.

A few counts support this clonotype. The chain is built from TRBV29-1 and TRBJ1-5, with D perhaps matching TRBD1 (5 bases). Trimming shortened V by 6 bases and J by 0 bases, and 6 bases separated the two germline ends. The CDR3 loop spans 12 amino acids. The germline V gene encodes CDR1 SQVTM and CDR2 ANQGSEA. CDR3 loop: CSVGTSNQPQHF. DNA of the CDR3: TGCAGCGTCGGGACTAGCAATCAGCCCCAGCATTTT.

This chain uses TRBV20-1 with TRBJ1-1; D gene unclear. This CDR3 is 14 amino acids long. V gave up 0 bases and J gave up 1 base, with 9 bases separating them. Germline-derived CDR1 and CDR2 are DFQATT and SNEGSKA (reference sequence). CDR3 sequence (DNA): TGCAGTGCTAGAGATCGGAGGAAGAACACTGAAGCTTTCTTT. This translates into CSARDRRKNTEAFF.

This clonotype was recorded at least ten times. The chain joins TRBV28 to TRBJ2-5; TRBD1 aligns across 7 bases. Per germline, CDR1 MDHEN and CDR2 SYDVKM. The CDR3 contains 15 residues. J lost 3 bases, V lost 6 bases, and 10 bases had no gene match. The chain's CDR3 is CASSPGQVMEETQYF. CDR3 nucleotide sequence: TGTGCCAGCAGCCCTGGACAGGTCATGGAAGAGACCCAGTACTTC.

This chain uses TRBV5-1 with TRBJ2-4; D is unresolved. Germline CDR1 SGHRS, CDR2 YFSETQ. The length of the CDR3 is 12 residues. Trimming left V 5 bases short and J 8 bases short, with 11 bases between. The CDR3 region is CASRQDQDIQYF. The CDR3 bases are TGCGCCAGCAGACAAGATCAGGACATTCAGTACTTC.

This clonotype was seen a handful of times. The gene calls are TRBV18 and TRBJ1-1; D not certain. The CDR3 covers 15 residues. V was pared by 0 bases and J by 1 base, with 9 bases between. Looked up from germline, CDR1 is KGHSH and CDR2 is LQKENI. DNA of the CDR3: TGTGCCAGCTCACCACCGGGTCGTTGGAACACTGAAGCTTTCTTT. It encodes CASSPPGRWNTEAFF.

The chain employs TRBV14 and TRBJ1-2; no clear D. Trimming removed 0 bases from V and 4 bases from J, with 9 bases in between. Germline lookup yields CDR1 SGHDN and CDR2 FVKESK. There are 14 residues in the CDR3. The CDR3 bases are TGTGCCAGCAGCCAAGATGCACGGAGCTATGGCTACACCTTC. This codes for CASSQDARSYGYTF.

This clonotype was counted only a few times. This chain uses TRBV2 with TRBJ1-3; no clear D gene. Trimming pared 6 bases from V and 0 bases from J, leaving 6 bases between. The germline gives CDR1 SNHLY, CDR2 FYNNEI. The CDR3 extends over 13 amino acids. As DNA, the CDR3 is TGTGCCAGCAGGGGCGTCTCTGGAAACACCATATATTTT. Translated, it gives CASRGVSGNTIYF.

This clonotype was counted at least ten times. This CDR3 is CASSASESSYEQYF. The CDR3 DNA is TGTGCCAGCAGTGCGTCGGAAAGCTCCTACGAGCAGTACTTC. The chain employs TRBV6-2 or TRBV6-3 and TRBJ2-7; no definite D call. The V and J ends lost 5 bases and 0 bases respectively, with 11 bases between them. Germline V gene lookup returns CDR1 MNHEY and CDR2 SVGEGT. This CDR3 region has 14 residues.

This clonotype showed up many times. V usage is TRBV2 and J usage is TRBJ2-3; no reliable D call. In germline, CDR1 is SNHLY, CDR2 FYNNEI. Trimming shortened V by 6 bases and J by 7 bases, and 14 bases separated the two germline ends. This CDR3 has 13 residues. CDR3 sequence: CASSLLLRNTQYF. The CDR3 DNA is TGTGCCAGCAGCCTACTGTTGCGAAATACGCAGTATTTT.

The chain couples TRBV19 to TRBJ2-1; D is ambiguous. The germline CDR1 and CDR2 sequences are LNHDA and SQIVND (reference sequence). CDR3 length: 13 amino acids. V lost 5 bases and J 4 bases, leaving 9 bases between the germline ends. Written as DNA, the CDR3 is TGTGCCAGTAGTCGGCAGGATTACAATGAGCAGTTCTTC. Translated, it gives CASSRQDYNEQFF.

This clonotype rates as medium-sized. The chain has TRBV12-3 or TRBV12-4 and TRBJ1-2; no firm D call. The CDR3 contains 13 residues. V shed 2 bases and J shed 10 bases, with 14 bases lying between them. The CDR3 reads CASSLLLQAFYTF. Here the CDR3 DNA reads TGTGCCAGCAGTTTACTCCTCCAAGCGTTCTACACCTTC.

This clonotype was seen many times. The chain combines TRBV28 with TRBJ1-1; TRBD1 aligns across 9 bases. Unmatched junction bases numbered 14, after V lost 10 bases and J lost 2 bases. CDR3 length: 16 amino acids. CDR1 is MDHEN and CDR2 is SYDVKM in the germline V gene. The CDR3 region has the DNA TGTGCCATGTCACCCGGGACAGGGAAGCCCAACACTGAAGCTTTCTTT. Residues: CAMSPGTGKPNTEAFF.

The chain uses TRBV19 and TRBJ1-6; 10 bases are a match to TRBD1. J gave up 4 bases and V 9 bases, and 15 bases lay outside the gene matches. CDR3 length equals 18 residues. In germline, CDR1 is LNHDA, CDR2 SQIVND (reference sequence). The DNA of the CDR3 is TGTGCCAGCGACCCGGGACAGGGGTTAAGCGGGTATAATTCACCCCTCCACTTT. Residues: CASDPGQGLSGYNSPLHF.

This clonotype was seen repeatedly, ten times or more. This chain links TRBV19 with TRBJ1-2; no definite D call. V was trimmed by 0 bases and J by 12 bases, leaving 14 bases between them. Germline V gene data show CDR1 as LNHDA and CDR2 as SQIVND (reference sequence). There are 13 residues in the CDR3. The CDR3 is CASSIDQTALNTF. For the CDR3, the DNA is TGTGCCAGTAGTATAGATCAAACAGCTCTAAACACCTTC.

This clonotype came up a few times. The rearrangement joins TRBV4-1 to TRBJ2-1; no clear D. Germline V lookup: CDR1 MGHRA, CDR2 YSYEKL. The CDR3 has 16 amino acids. Trimming pared 1 base from V and 2 bases from J, leaving 12 bases between. This chain's CDR3 is CASSQGHPATYNEQFF. The CDR3 DNA reads TGCGCCAGCAGCCAAGGGCATCCAGCCACCTACAATGAGCAGTTCTTC.

The V gene is TRBV7-9, the J gene TRBJ2-1; 12 bases align to TRBD2. Germline V lookup: CDR1 SEHNR, CDR2 FQNEAQ (reference sequence). The CDR3 runs to 13 residues. V lost 5 bases to trimming and J lost 9 bases; unmatched junction nucleotides: 2. CDR3 protein: CASSQGLAGEQFF. DNA for the CDR3: TGTGCCAGCAGCCAGGGACTAGCGGGTGAGCAGTTCTTC.